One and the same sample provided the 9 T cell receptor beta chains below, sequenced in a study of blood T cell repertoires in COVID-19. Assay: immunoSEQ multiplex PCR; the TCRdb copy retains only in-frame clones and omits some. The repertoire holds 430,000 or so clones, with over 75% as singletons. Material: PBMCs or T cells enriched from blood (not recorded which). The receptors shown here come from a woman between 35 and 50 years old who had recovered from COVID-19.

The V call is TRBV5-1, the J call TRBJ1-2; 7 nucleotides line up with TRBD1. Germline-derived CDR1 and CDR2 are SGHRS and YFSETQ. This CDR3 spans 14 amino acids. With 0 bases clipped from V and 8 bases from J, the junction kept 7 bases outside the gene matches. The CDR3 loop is CASSLEGQLEGYTF. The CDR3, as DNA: TGCGCCAGCAGCTTGGAGGGACAGCTTGAGGGCTACACCTTC.

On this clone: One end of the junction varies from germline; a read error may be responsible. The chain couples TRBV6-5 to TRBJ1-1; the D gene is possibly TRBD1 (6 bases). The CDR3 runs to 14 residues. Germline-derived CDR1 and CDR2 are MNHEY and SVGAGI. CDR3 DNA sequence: TGTGCCAGCGGCCGATCAGGGGTGAAGACTGAAGCTTTCTTT. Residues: CASGRSGVKTEAFF.

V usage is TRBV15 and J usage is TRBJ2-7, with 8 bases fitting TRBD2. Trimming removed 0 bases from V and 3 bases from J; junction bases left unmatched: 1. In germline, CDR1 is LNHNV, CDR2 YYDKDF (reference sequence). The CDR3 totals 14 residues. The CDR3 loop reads CATSRDSGNYEQYF. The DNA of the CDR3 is TGTGCCACCAGCAGAGATAGCGGGAACTACGAGCAGTACTTC.

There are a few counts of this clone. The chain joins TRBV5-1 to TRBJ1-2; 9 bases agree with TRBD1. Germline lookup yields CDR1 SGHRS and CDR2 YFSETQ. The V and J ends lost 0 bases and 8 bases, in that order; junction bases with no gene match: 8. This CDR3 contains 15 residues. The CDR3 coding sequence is TGCGCCAGCAGCTTGGACCCGGGACAGGGCGGCGGCTACACCTTC. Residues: CASSLDPGQGGGYTF.

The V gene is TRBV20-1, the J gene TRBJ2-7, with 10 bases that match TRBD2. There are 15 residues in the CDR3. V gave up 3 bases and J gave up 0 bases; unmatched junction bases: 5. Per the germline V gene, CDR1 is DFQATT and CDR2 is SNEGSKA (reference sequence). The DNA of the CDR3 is TGCAGTGCTAGTTCACTAGCGGGATTCTCCTACGAGCAGTACTTC. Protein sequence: CSASSLAGFSYEQYF.

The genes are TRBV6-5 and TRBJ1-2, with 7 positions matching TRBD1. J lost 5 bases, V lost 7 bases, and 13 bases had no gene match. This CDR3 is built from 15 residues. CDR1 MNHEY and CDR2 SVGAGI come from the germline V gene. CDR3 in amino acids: CASTDRQGGSYGYTF. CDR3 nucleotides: TGTGCCAGCACCGATCGACAGGGCGGGTCTTATGGCTACACCTTC.

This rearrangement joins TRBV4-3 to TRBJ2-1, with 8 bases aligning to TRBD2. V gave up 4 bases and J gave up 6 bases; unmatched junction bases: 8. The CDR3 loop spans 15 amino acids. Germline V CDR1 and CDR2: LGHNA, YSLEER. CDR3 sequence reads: CASSRGRTSTNEQFF. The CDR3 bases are TGCGCCAGCAGCCGAGGGAGGACTAGCACCAATGAGCAGTTCTTC.

The CDR3 sequence: CASSPLDGSYYEQYF. For the CDR3, the DNA is TGTGCCAGCAGCCCCCTCGACGGGAGTTACTACGAGCAGTACTTC. The chain couples TRBV9 to TRBJ2-7; D is perhaps TRBD2 (6 bases). V gave up 4 bases and J gave up 3 bases, with 17 bases separating them. CDR3 length equals 15 residues. The germline V gene encodes CDR1 SGDLS and CDR2 YYNGEE.

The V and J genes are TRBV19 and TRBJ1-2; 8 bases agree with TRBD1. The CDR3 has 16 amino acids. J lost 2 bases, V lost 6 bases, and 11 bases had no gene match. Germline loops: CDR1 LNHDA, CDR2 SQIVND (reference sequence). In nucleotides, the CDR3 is TGTGCCAGTAGCGGGGGGCAGGGGGCTATAAACTATGGCTACACCTTC. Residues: CASSGGQGAINYGYTF.